The 30 T cell receptor beta chains presented below share a single source sample, sequenced in a study of post-analysis software for immune sequencing data (dated by TCRdb to 2013 to 2016). What the authors observed across the whole study: Significantly higher frequencies in patients than in controls were found for five or six TRBV segments, including TRBV5-6, TRBV5-1 and TRBV20-1.

No cognate antigen is known for these TCRs. Libraries were built with PCR. Sequencing instrument: Illumina HiSeq 2500. Unique molecular identifiers were incorporated into TCR beta cDNA libraries to reduce PCR and sequencing biases. The public reads were reprocessed in TCRdb via fastp at Q25 and MiXCR, keeping in-frame beta chains. Entries are consolidated by CDR3 protein sequence, retaining the most common genes and DNA. The sample table holds about half a million distinct CDR3 sequences, of which around 40% were seen once. 12% of the sample rests with the top ten. The specimen sequenced was blood. All receptors come from a girl between 5 and 17 years old with multiple sclerosis.

The chain employs TRBV29-1 and TRBJ1-2; 8 nucleotides line up with TRBD1. V lost 6 bases to trimming and J lost 5 bases; unmatched junction nucleotides: 11. CDR3 size: 14 residues. The germline CDR1 and CDR2 sequences are SQVTM and ANQGSEA. The CDR3 region has the DNA TGCAGCGTAGGTGCGGGACAGGTTAGGTATGGCTACACCTTC. The encoded protein is CSVGAGQVRYGYTF.

This clonotype has more than one count but fewer than ten. The V gene is TRBV4-3, the J gene TRBJ1-2; D uncertain. V was trimmed by 0 bases and J by 12 bases, leaving 14 bases between them. Per the germline V gene, CDR1 is LGHNA and CDR2 is YSLEER. This CDR3 is built from 13 residues. The CDR3 DNA sequence: TGCGCCAGCAGCCAAGATCCCCCGTATGGGAACACCTTC. Its translation is CASSQDPPYGNTF.

This clonotype was observed a handful of times. V and J are TRBV28 and TRBJ2-1, with 14 positions matching TRBD2. Germline-derived CDR1 and CDR2 are MDHEN and SYDVKM. There are 18 residues in the CDR3. J lost 7 bases, V lost 4 bases, and 12 bases had no gene match. CDR3 bases: TGTGCCAGCAGTTATGGCCCCGGACTAGCGGGAGGAAGGAATGAGCAGTTCTTC. It translates to CASSYGPGLAGGRNEQFF.

The chain links TRBV29-1 to TRBJ1-1, with no clear D. CDR1 is SQVTM, CDR2 ANQGSEA, per germline. This CDR3 is built from 13 residues. Trimming cost V 6 bases and J 0 bases, with 11 bases left between them. CDR3: CSVSGRMNTEAFF. CDR3 sequence (DNA): TGCAGCGTGTCCGGGAGAATGAACACTGAAGCTTTCTTT.

For this clonotype: A much bigger clone sits one base away, suggesting this may be a read error. Lacking the conserved final phenylalanine or tryptophan, this CDR3 likely reflects a read error. The genes are TRBV7-2 and TRBJ1-5; no firm D call. The CDR3 is made up of 14 amino acids. V lost 0 bases and J lost 5, with 8 bases in between. The germline CDR1 and CDR2 sequences are SGHTA and FQGNSA. CDR3 sequence (DNA): TGTGCCAGCAGCTTAGCGGGGTATTATCAGCCCCAGCATTGT. Protein sequence: CASSLAGYYQPQHC.

This clonotype was seen only a few times. The chain recombines TRBV6-2 or TRBV6-3 with TRBJ2-1, with 10 bases lining up with TRBD2. This CDR3 region has 17 residues. In germline, CDR1 is MNHEY, CDR2 SVGEGT. V shed 8 bases and J 1 base; nucleotides not matched to a gene: 11. The CDR3 DNA reads TGTGCCAGCTCAGGGGCTAGCGGGAGCAGTTCCTACAATGAGCAGTTCTTC. Translated: CASSGASGSSSYNEQFF.

The J gene is TRBJ2-1, the V gene TRBV7-9, with D hard to call. Trimming shortened V by 9 bases and J by 8 bases, and 20 bases separated the two germline ends. The CDR3 extends over 14 amino acids. Germline lookup yields CDR1 SEHNR and CDR2 FQNEAQ (reference sequence). Written as DNA, the CDR3 is TGTGCCAGTCCCGACGGCACCTGGGCGGATGAGCAGTTCTTC. This encodes CASPDGTWADEQFF.

This clonotype appeared once. The CDR3 DNA follows: TGTGCCGGGAGGGACAGCCTTTACAATGAGCAGTTCTTC. It specifies CAGRDSLYNEQFF. The chain recombines TRBV28 with TRBJ2-1; D is tentatively TRBD1 or TRBD2 (7 bases each). The V end was cut by 11 bases, the J end by 4 bases, with 15 bases between. Germline loops: CDR1 MDHEN, CDR2 SYDVKM. This CDR3 has 13 residues.

On this clonotype itself: One end of the junction varies from germline; a read error may be responsible. This chain uses TRBV7-8 with TRBJ2-7; tentative D call: TRBD2 (6 bases). The CDR3 length is 16 residues. Germline values: CDR1 SGHVS, CDR2 FQNEAQ. CDR3 nucleotides: TGTGCCAGCAGCGCCGTCGGTAGCGGAGACTCCTATGAGCAGTACTTC. Residues: CASSAVGSGDSYEQYF.

The rearrangement joins TRBV20-1 to TRBJ1-1, with D possibly TRBD1 on 5 matching bases. The germline V gene encodes CDR1 DFQATT and CDR2 SNEGSKA (reference sequence). The CDR3 has 12 amino acids. Trimming stripped 5 bases from V and 1 base from J, with 8 bases between. CDR3: CSASTGNTEAFF. In DNA, the CDR3 is TGCAGTGCTTCTACAGGGAACACTGAAGCTTTCTTT.

The chain links TRBV2 to TRBJ2-5, with TRBD1 matching over 12 bases. CDR3 length equals 15 residues. Germline V gives CDR1 SNHLY, CDR2 FYNNEI. J was trimmed by 6 bases and V by 7 bases; bases with no gene match: 9. The CDR3 region has the DNA TGTGCCAGCATTCGTCCGGGACAGGGGGCAAAGACCCAGTACTTC. Translated: CASIRPGQGAKTQYF.

This clonotype was observed a handful of times. The J gene is TRBJ1-4, the V gene TRBV20-1, with unresolved D. The germline V gene encodes CDR1 DFQATT and CDR2 SNEGSKA (reference sequence). The V end was cut by 6 bases, the J end by 9 bases, with 14 bases between. This CDR3 is built from 12 residues. CDR3 DNA sequence: TGCAGTGCCCCTGACAAGGATAAAAAACTGTTTTTT. Translation gives CSAPDKDKKLFF.

V gene TRBV20-1 combines with J gene TRBJ2-7; 12 nucleotides align to TRBD2. The DNA end is more similar to TRBJ2-5, so the J call may be wrong. Looked up from germline, CDR1 is DFQATT and CDR2 is SNEGSKA (reference sequence). The CDR3 has 15 residues. The CDR3 region is CSARSSGRAEGTQYF. The CDR3 DNA is TGCAGTGCTAGGTCTAGCGGGAGGGCAGAAGGGACCCAGTACTTC.

This clonotype was seen a few times. The gene calls are TRBV2 and TRBJ2-7; TRBD1 agrees at 9 bases. This CDR3 is built from 16 residues. The trim removed 0 bases at V and 1 base at J, leaving 4 bases unmatched. The germline V gene has CDR1 SNHLY and CDR2 FYNNEI. The CDR3 nucleotides read TGTGCCAGCAGTGAAGCGTTGGGACAGGGATCCTACGAGCAGTACTTC. Translation: CASSEALGQGSYEQYF.

The V gene is TRBV6-6, the J gene TRBJ2-7; 7 bases agree with TRBD2. This CDR3 region has 13 residues. Per germline, CDR1 MNHNY and CDR2 SVGAGI (reference sequence). J was trimmed by 2 bases and V by 6 bases; bases with no gene match: 4. This CDR3 reads CASRNGLAYEQYF. The CDR3 bases are TGTGCCAGCAGAAATGGACTAGCCTACGAGCAGTACTTC.

The chain carries TRBV11-2 and TRBJ2-1; possibly TRBD2 for D (6 bases). Looked up from germline, CDR1 is SGHAT and CDR2 is FQNNGV. The CDR3 contains 16 residues. Deletions cut 1 base from V and 8 bases from J, with 18 bases between. The CDR3 coding sequence is TGTGCCAGCAGCTTAGTCCAACAGGAATGGGGGGATGAGCAGTTCTTC. As protein: CASSLVQQEWGDEQFF.

V and J are TRBV5-1 and TRBJ2-3, with no clear D. CDR3 length equals 15 residues. Germline CDR1 SGHRS, CDR2 YFSETQ. With 3 bases removed from V and 3 bases from J, the gap between germline ends came to 14 bases. CDR3 region: CASSSAVASTDTQYF. In nucleotides, the CDR3 is TGCGCCAGCAGCTCTGCAGTGGCGTCTACAGATACGCAGTATTTT.

The V call is TRBV15, the J call TRBJ1-2; 8 bases match TRBD1. The CDR3 spans 14 residues. Trimming at V came to 4 bases and at J to 4 bases, leaving 5 bases not matched to a gene. Per germline, CDR1 LNHNV and CDR2 YYDKDF (reference sequence). This CDR3 is CATSKVGTGYGYTF. The CDR3 region has the DNA TGTGCCACCAGCAAAGTTGGGACAGGCTATGGCTACACCTTC. Full variable domain (missing parts from reference TRBV15 and TRBJ1-2): DAMVIQNPRYQVTQFGKPVTLSCSQTLNHNVMYWYQQKSSQAPKLLFHYYDKDFNNEADTPDNFQSRRPNTSFCFLDIRSPGLGDTAMYLCATSKVGTGYGYTFGSGTRLTVV.

This clonotype was detected only a few times. The chain has TRBV28 and TRBJ2-1, with 8 bases matching TRBD1. Germline V CDR1 and CDR2: MDHEN, SYDVKM. CDR3 length equals 15 residues. V was clipped by 5 bases and J by 7 bases; unmatched bases: 10. The CDR3 loop reads CASSQTGQGQNEQFF. The CDR3 coding sequence is TGTGCCAGCAGTCAAACCGGACAGGGCCAAAATGAGCAGTTCTTC.

This clonotype was recorded a few times. This chain uses TRBV20-1 with TRBJ2-7; D not certain. The CDR3 totals 14 residues. The germline gives CDR1 DFQATT, CDR2 SNEGSKA (reference sequence). The CDR3 DNA sequence: TGCAGCGCAGAGGATAACGCCCTTCTCTACGAGCAGTACTTC. Encoded protein: CSAEDNALLYEQYF.

This clonotype is a singleton in its sample. V gene TRBV6-2 or TRBV6-3 combines with J gene TRBJ2-1; 15 bases fit TRBD2. Germline V CDR1 and CDR2: MNHEY, SVGEGT. The trim removed 6 bases at V and 6 bases at J, leaving 9 bases unmatched. This CDR3 comprises 17 residues. The CDR3 loop reads CASSKRGLAGGTNEQFF. Here the CDR3 DNA reads TGTGCCAGCAGCAAGAGGGGACTAGCGGGAGGAACCAATGAGCAGTTCTTC.

The CDR3 sequence: CSVGTSGHYNEQFF. The CDR3 region has the DNA TGCAGCGTGGGGACTAGCGGGCACTACAATGAGCAGTTCTTC. The chain uses TRBV29-1 and TRBJ2-1, with 12 bases identical to TRBD2. The germline CDR1 and CDR2 sequences are SQVTM and ANQGSEA. This CDR3 region has 14 residues. V was pared by 6 bases and J by 3 bases, with 3 bases of the junction left unmatched.

This clonotype was seen just once. DNA for the CDR3: TGTGCCAGCAGTTCCGCTGGGCAGGGTATGGATACGCAGTATTTT. Amino acid sequence: CASSSAGQGMDTQYF. The chain is built from TRBV27 and TRBJ2-3; TRBD1 might be the D (5 bases). The V and J ends lost 4 bases and 6 bases respectively, with 17 bases between them. Germline values: CDR1 MNHEY, CDR2 SMNVEV (reference sequence). The CDR3 sequence is 15 residues long.

In this sample, this clonotype turned up a few times. J is TRBJ2-1 and V is TRBV27; weak D call: TRBD2 (5 bases). Germline values: CDR1 MNHEY, CDR2 SMNVEV (reference sequence). Trimming removed 3 bases from V and 3 bases from J, with 18 bases in between. The CDR3 loop spans 17 amino acids. CDR3: CASSFIQRQEVYNEQFF. CDR3 nucleotide sequence: TGTGCCAGCAGTTTCATCCAGCGGCAGGAGGTCTACAATGAGCAGTTCTTC.

The chain has TRBV12-3 or TRBV12-4 and TRBJ1-5; D unclear. This CDR3 contains 13 residues. The germline V and J ends were trimmed by 5 bases and 7 bases, with 12 bases remaining between them. Here the CDR3 DNA reads TGTGCCAGCAGTCCTCTCCCTCAGCAGCCCCAGCATTTT. This encodes CASSPLPQQPQHF.

The V gene is TRBV28, the J gene TRBJ2-7; D may be TRBD1 (6 bases). The CDR3 is 12 amino acids. Trimming took off 8 bases at V and 6 bases at J, with 14 bases between the two ends. Looked up from germline, CDR1 is MDHEN and CDR2 is SYDVKM. This CDR3 is CASRAGASEQYF. The CDR3 DNA sequence: TGTGCCAGCCGGGCAGGGGCTAGCGAGCAGTACTTC. Combining the CDR3 with reference TRBV28 and TRBJ2-7 gives the whole variable domain DVKVTQSSRYLVKRTGEKVFLECVQDMDHENMFWYRQDPGLGLRLIYFSYDVKMKEKGDIPEGYSVSREKKERFSLILESASTNQTSMYLCASRAGASEQYFGPGTRLTVT.

This clonotype was observed a few times. V usage is TRBV6-5 and J usage is TRBJ2-4; D might be TRBD2 (5 bases). In germline, CDR1 is MNHEY, CDR2 SVGAGI. V lost 5 bases and J lost 2, with 13 bases in between. The CDR3 extends over 15 amino acids. This chain's CDR3 is CASSASLGTKNIQYF. The CDR3 DNA sequence: TGTGCCAGCAGTGCGTCACTCGGGACCAAAAACATTCAGTACTTC.

The chain recombines TRBV2 with TRBJ2-7; D is ambiguous. The V gene's germline CDR1 is SNHLY and CDR2 FYNNEI. The V and J ends lost 1 base and 5 bases respectively, with 15 bases between them. The CDR3 is 15 amino acids. The CDR3 is CASSEGSSWQDEQYF. The CDR3 DNA sequence: TGTGCCAGCAGTGAAGGTTCAAGTTGGCAGGACGAGCAGTACTTC.

V gene TRBV7-2 combines with J gene TRBJ2-7, with D possibly being TRBD2 (6 bases). The V gene's germline CDR1 is SGHTA and CDR2 FQGNSA. CDR3 length: 13 amino acids. Trimming left V 3 bases short and J 6 bases short, with 12 bases between. This chain's CDR3 is CASSLAGYGEQYF. In nucleotides, the CDR3 is TGTGCCAGCAGCTTGGCGGGGTACGGCGAGCAGTACTTC.

The chain couples TRBV6-5 to TRBJ1-2; D ambiguous. Germline assignment: CDR1 MNHEY and CDR2 SVGAGI. The CDR3 extends over 14 amino acids. V lost 2 bases and J 4 bases, leaving 11 bases between the germline ends. For the CDR3, the DNA is TGTGCCAGCAGTTACGATCCCGACGGCTATGGCTACACCTTC. Translated, it gives CASSYDPDGYGYTF.